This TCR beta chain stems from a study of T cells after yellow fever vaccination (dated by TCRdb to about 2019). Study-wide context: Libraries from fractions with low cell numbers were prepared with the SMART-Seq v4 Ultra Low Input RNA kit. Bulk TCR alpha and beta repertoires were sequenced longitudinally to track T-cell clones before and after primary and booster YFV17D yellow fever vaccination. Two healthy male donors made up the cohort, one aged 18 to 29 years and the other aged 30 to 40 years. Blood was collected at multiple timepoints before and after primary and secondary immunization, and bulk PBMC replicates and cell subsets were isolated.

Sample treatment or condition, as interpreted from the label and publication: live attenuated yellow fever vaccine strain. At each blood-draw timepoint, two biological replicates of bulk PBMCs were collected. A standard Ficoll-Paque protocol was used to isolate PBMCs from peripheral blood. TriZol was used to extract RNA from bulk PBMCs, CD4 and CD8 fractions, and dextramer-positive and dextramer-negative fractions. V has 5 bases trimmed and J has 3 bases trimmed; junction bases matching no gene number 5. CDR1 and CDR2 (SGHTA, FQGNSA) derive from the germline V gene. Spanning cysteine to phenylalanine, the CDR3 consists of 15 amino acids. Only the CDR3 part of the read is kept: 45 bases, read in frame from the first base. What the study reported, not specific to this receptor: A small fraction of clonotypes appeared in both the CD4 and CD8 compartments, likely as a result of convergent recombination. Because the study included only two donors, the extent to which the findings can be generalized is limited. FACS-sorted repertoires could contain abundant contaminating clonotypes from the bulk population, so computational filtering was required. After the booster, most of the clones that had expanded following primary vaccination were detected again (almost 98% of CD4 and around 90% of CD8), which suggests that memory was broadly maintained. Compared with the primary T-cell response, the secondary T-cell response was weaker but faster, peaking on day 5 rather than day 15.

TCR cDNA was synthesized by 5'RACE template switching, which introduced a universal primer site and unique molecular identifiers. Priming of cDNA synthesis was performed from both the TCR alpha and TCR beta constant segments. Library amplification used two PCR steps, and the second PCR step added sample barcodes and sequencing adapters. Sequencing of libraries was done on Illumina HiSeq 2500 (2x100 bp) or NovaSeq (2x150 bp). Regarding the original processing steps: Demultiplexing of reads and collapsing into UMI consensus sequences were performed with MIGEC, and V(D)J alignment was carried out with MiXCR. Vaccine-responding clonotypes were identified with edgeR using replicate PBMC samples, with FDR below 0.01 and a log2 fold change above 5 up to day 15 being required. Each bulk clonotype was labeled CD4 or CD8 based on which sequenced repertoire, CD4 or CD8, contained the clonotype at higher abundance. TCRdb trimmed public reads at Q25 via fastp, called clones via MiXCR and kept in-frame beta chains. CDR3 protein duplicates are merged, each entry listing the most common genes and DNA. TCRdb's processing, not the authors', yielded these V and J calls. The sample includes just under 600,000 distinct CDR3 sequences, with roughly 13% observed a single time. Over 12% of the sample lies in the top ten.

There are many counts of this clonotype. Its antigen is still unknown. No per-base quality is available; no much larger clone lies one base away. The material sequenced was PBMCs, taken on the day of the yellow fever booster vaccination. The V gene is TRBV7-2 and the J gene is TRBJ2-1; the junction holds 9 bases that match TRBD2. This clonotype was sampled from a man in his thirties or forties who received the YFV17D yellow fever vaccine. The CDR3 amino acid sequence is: CASSHGTSSYNEQFF. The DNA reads TGTGCCAGCAGCCACGGGACTAGCAGCTACAATGAGCAGTTCTTC. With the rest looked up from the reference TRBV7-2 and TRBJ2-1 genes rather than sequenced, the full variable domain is GAGVSQSPSNKVTEKGKDVELRCDPISGHTALYWYRQSLGQGLEFLIYFQGNSAPDKSGLPSDRFSAERTGGSVSTLTIQRTQQEDSAVYLCASSHGTSSYNEQFFGPGTRLTVL.